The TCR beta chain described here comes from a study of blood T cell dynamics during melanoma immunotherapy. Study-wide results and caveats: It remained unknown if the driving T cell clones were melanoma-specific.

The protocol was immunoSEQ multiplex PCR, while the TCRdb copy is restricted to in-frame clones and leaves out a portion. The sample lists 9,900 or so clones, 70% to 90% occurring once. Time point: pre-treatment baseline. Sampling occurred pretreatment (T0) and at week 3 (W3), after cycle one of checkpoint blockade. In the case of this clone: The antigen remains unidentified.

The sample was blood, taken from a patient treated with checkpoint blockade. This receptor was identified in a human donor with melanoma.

In DNA, the CDR3 is TGTGCCAGCAGCTTAGACCGGACACGGTCGCGCGGGGAGCTGTTTTTT. Translation gives CASSLDRTRSRGELFF. The chain employs TRBV11-1 and TRBJ2-2; D is possibly TRBD1 (5 bases). The CDR3 runs 16 residues. The V end lost 1 base, the J end lost 7 bases, and 16 bases lay between the germline ends. Germline CDR1 SGHAT, CDR2 FQDESV (reference sequence). Combining the CDR3 with reference TRBV11-1 and TRBJ2-2 gives the whole variable domain EAEVAQSPRYKITEKSQAVAFWCDPISGHATLYWYRQILGQGPELLVQFQDESVVDDSQLPKDRFSAERLKGVDSTLKIQPAELGDSAMYLCASSLDRTRSRGELFFGEGSRLTVL.